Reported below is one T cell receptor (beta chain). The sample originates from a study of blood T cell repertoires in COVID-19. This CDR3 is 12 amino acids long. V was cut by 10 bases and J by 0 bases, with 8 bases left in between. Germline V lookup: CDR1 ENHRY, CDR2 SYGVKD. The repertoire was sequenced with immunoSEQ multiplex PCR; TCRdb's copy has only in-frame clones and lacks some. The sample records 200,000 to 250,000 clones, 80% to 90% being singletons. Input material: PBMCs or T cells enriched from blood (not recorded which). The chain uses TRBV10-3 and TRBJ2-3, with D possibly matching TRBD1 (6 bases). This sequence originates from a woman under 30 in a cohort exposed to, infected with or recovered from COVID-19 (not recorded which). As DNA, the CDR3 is TGTGCCACCGGACAGAGCACAGATACGCAGTATTTT. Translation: CATGQSTDTQYF.